Shown below are 26 T cell receptor beta chains from a single sample sequenced in a study of shared clonotypes between healthy human individuals. Profiling relied on immunoSEQ multiplex PCR, and the TCRdb table lists in-frame clones only, not all of them. The sample yields approximately 470,000 clones, about 85% seen once. Input material: PBMCs. These receptors were taken from a woman aged 40 to 50 in good health. Some clones in this sample may be carry-over from other donors' samples.

This clone has only one observation. This rearrangement joins TRBV5-1 to TRBJ1-2; D remains ambiguous. The CDR3 spans 12 residues. Trimming pared 0 bases from V and 6 bases from J, leaving 6 bases between. CDR1 is SGHRS, CDR2 YFSETQ, per germline. The CDR3 spells CASSLDQHGYTF. CDR3 coding DNA: TGCGCCAGCAGCTTGGATCAACATGGCTACACCTTC. The variable domain in full, completed from reference TRBV5-1 and TRBJ1-2, reads KAGVTQTPRYLIKTRGQQVTLSCSPISGHRSVSWYQQTPGQGLQFLFEYFSETQRNKGNFPGRFSGRQFSNSRSEMNVSTLELGDSALYLCASSLDQHGYTFGSGTRLTVV.

The CDR3 DNA is TGTGCCAGCAGTTTCCTCAGGGGTGGCAATCAGCCCCAGCATTTT. Translated: CASSFLRGGNQPQHF. This sequence joins TRBV6-6 and TRBJ1-5; D is possibly TRBD1 (6 bases). Germline V gene lookup returns CDR1 MNHNY and CDR2 SVGAGI (reference sequence). CDR3 length: 15 residues. The V and J ends lost 4 bases and 2 bases respectively, with 12 bases between them.

This sequence joins TRBV14 and TRBJ2-2, with 10 bases that match TRBD2. CDR3 length equals 15 residues. Germline lookup yields CDR1 SGHDN and CDR2 FVKESK. With V trimmed by 1 base and J by 4 bases, 0 bases remained unmatched. The CDR3 coding sequence is TGTGCCAGCAGCCAAGCTAGCGGGAGCACCGGGGAGCTGTTTTTT. This codes for CASSQASGSTGELFF. The full variable domain, with the rest looked up from reference TRBV14 and TRBJ2-2, is EAGVTQFPSHSVIEKGQTVTLRCDPISGHDNLYWYRRVMGKEIKFLLHFVKESKQDESGMPNNRFLAERTGGTYSTLKVQPAELEDSGVYFCASSQASGSTGELFFGEGSRLTVL.

This clone was counted only a few times. The J gene is TRBJ1-1, the V gene TRBV7-3; D is ambiguous. This CDR3 region has 14 residues. Germline CDR1 SGHTA, CDR2 FQGTGA. The V gene lost 6 bases and the J gene lost 1 base, with 12 bases spanning the gap. The CDR3 sequence: CASRQASGNTEAFF. CDR3 sequence (DNA): TGTGCCAGCAGGCAAGCCTCTGGGAACACTGAAGCTTTCTTT.

This clone has only a few counts. One base separates it from a far larger clone, so it is likely a read error. The genes are TRBV29-1 and TRBJ1-4, with TRBD1 matching 9 bases. J was trimmed by 8 bases and V by 7 bases; bases with no gene match: 17. From germline, CDR1 is SQVTM and CDR2 ANQGSEA. This CDR3 contains 16 residues. The CDR3 DNA reads TGCAGCGGTCCTATCCGCCGGGACAGGGAGGACGAAAAACTGTTTTTT. Its protein product is CSGPIRRDREDEKLFF.

This clone has a single count. This chain joins TRBV7-6 and TRBJ2-1; the match to TRBD1 covers 12 bases. CDR3 length equals 15 residues. The J segment lost 10 bases and the V segment lost 3 bases, leaving 7 bases of the junction unmatched. Per germline, CDR1 SGHVS and CDR2 FNYEAQ. The CDR3 spells CASSLGQGALFEQFF. CDR3 sequence (DNA): TGTGCCAGCAGCTTGGGACAGGGGGCGCTTTTCGAGCAGTTCTTC.

This clone was found once. The V gene is TRBV11-2, the J gene TRBJ2-3; 7 positions agree with TRBD1. Germline loops: CDR1 SGHAT, CDR2 FQNNGV. Trimming at V came to 4 bases and at J to 6 bases, leaving 13 bases not matched to a gene. The CDR3 consists of 16 residues. The CDR3 DNA reads as TGTGCCAGCAGCTCAACACCGGGACAGCGTACGGATACGCAGTATTTT. Translated, it gives CASSSTPGQRTDTQYF.

The chain has TRBV30 and TRBJ2-5; 10 nucleotides align to TRBD2. Near its end, the DNA agrees better with TRBJ2-7, so the J call may be wrong. The CDR3 spans 14 residues. Germline CDR1 reads GTSNPN; CDR2 reads SVGIG (reference sequence). The CDR3 is CAWSIAGGEYEQYF. Written as DNA, the CDR3 is TGTGCCTGGAGTATAGCGGGAGGAGAGTACGAGCAGTACTTC.

The CDR3: CASNPDRGLTGELFF. CDR3 coding DNA: TGTGCCAGTAACCCGGACAGGGGCCTCACCGGGGAGCTGTTTTTT. V is TRBV19 and J is TRBJ2-2; 9 bases line up with TRBD1. The ends lost 7 bases at V and 4 bases at J; junction bases unmatched: 7. From germline, CDR1 is LNHDA and CDR2 SQIVND (reference sequence). The CDR3 contains 15 residues.

The rearrangement uses TRBV5-1 and TRBJ2-7, with a tentative D call TRBD2 (5 bases). The CDR3 contains 14 residues. V was shortened by 4 bases and J by 2 bases, with 13 bases between the two germline ends. The germline CDR1 and CDR2 sequences are SGHRS and YFSETQ. The CDR3: CASSPSPYTYEQYF. The CDR3 nucleotides are TGCGCCAGCAGCCCTAGCCCATATACCTACGAGCAGTACTTC.

This rearrangement joins TRBV7-9 to TRBJ2-2; 11 bases agree with TRBD2. The CDR3 contains 16 residues. Losses at the gene ends were 1 base for V and 4 bases for J; bases not matched to a gene: 2. Germline V gene data show CDR1 as SEHNR and CDR2 as FQNEAQ (reference sequence). The CDR3 region has the DNA TGTGCCAGCAGCTTAGGACTAGCGGGGATCACCGGGGAGCTGTTTTTT. Its protein is CASSLGLAGITGELFF.

This chain joins TRBV7-6 and TRBJ2-5; perhaps TRBD2 as D (6 bases). Germline V CDR1 and CDR2: SGHVS, FNYEAQ. The V end was cut by 5 bases, the J end by 5 bases, with 15 bases between. The length of the CDR3 is 14 residues. CDR3 DNA: TGTGCCAGCAGCCCGAGCGGGCATATGGAGACCCAGTACTTC. It translates to CASSPSGHMETQYF.

Points on this clone: One base separates it from a far larger clone, so it is likely a read error. The sample holds other DNA sequences that translate to the same CDR3. This rearrangement joins TRBV4-2 to TRBJ1-4; the D is unclear. Germline V gives CDR1 LGHNA, CDR2 YNFKEQ. With 0 bases removed from V and 5 bases from J, the gap between germline ends came to 10 bases. This CDR3 has 15 residues. The CDR3 region is CASSQDGAENEKLFF. The CDR3 nucleotides are TGTGCCAGCAGCCAAGACGGAGCAGAAAATGAAAAACTGTTTTTT.

This clone was recorded only once. The CDR3: CASSFGTSGTSTDTQYF. Here the CDR3 DNA reads TGTGCCAGCAGCTTCGGGACTAGCGGGACCAGCACAGATACGCAGTATTTT. This chain joins TRBV5-4 and TRBJ2-3; 13 bases fit TRBD2. CDR1 SGHNT and CDR2 YYREEE come from the germline V gene (reference sequence). This CDR3 region has 17 residues. After removal of 2 bases from V and 0 bases from J, the junction contained 3 bases not matched to a gene.

This clone was detected many times. This CDR3 is also generated by other DNA sequences in the sample. This chain connects TRBV2 to TRBJ2-1, with 8 bases fitting TRBD2. Germline V CDR1 and CDR2: SNHLY, FYNNEI. CDR3 length: 17 residues. V dropped 4 bases and J dropped 0; count of bases not matched to a gene: 8. DNA of the CDR3: TGTGCCAGCAGTGGTTTGGAGAGCGGGAGCTCCTACAATGAGCAGTTCTTC. Translation gives CASSGLESGSSYNEQFF.

The rearrangement uses TRBV7-2 and TRBJ2-7, with 7 bases aligning to TRBD2. Germline-derived CDR1 and CDR2 are SGHTA and FQGNSA. The length of the CDR3 is 16 residues. V lost 2 bases and J lost 1; bases outside the gene matches: 8. The CDR3 region is CASSLTSDPSSYEQYF. DNA for the CDR3: TGTGCCAGCAGCTTAACTAGCGATCCCTCGTCCTACGAGCAGTACTTC.

The CDR3 sequence is CASSLSRTIAEAFF. Written as DNA, the CDR3 is TGTGCCAGCAGCTTAAGCAGGACAATAGCTGAAGCTTTCTTT. The V gene is TRBV11-2, the J gene TRBJ1-1; D might be TRBD1 (5 bases). Germline CDR1 is SGHAT and CDR2 is FQNNGV. V shed 2 bases and J shed 6 bases, with 13 bases lying between them. The CDR3 contains 14 residues.

This chain joins TRBV11-3 and TRBJ2-7; 9 bases are shared with TRBD2. Per germline, CDR1 SGHNT and CDR2 YENEEA. The CDR3 is made up of 14 amino acids. V was pared by 2 bases and J by 2 bases, with 1 base of the junction left unmatched. The CDR3 sequence: CASSLLAGPYEQYF. CDR3 DNA sequence: TGTGCCAGCAGCTTACTAGCGGGGCCCTACGAGCAGTACTTC.

This clone was seen a single time. The gene calls are TRBV2 and TRBJ2-7; D might be TRBD1 or TRBD2, each matching 5 bases. V lost 3 bases and J lost 1, with 13 bases in between. Germline loops: CDR1 SNHLY, CDR2 FYNNEI. CDR3 length: 15 residues. The chain's CDR3 is CASSENRGPSYEQYF. The CDR3 DNA is TGTGCCAGCAGTGAGAATAGGGGACCGTCCTACGAGCAGTACTTC.

The chain uses TRBV28 and TRBJ2-7; TRBD2 matches 8 bases. V shed 6 bases, J shed 1 base, and the junction held 8 bases outside the gene matches. The CDR3 is 15 amino acids. Germline V gene data show CDR1 as MDHEN and CDR2 as SYDVKM. CDR3 sequence: CASSPGTSASYEQYF. The CDR3 DNA reads TGTGCCAGCAGCCCCGGGACTAGTGCATCCTACGAGCAGTACTTC.

The chain is built from TRBV28 and TRBJ1-1, with 9 nucleotides matching TRBD1. Germline V lookup: CDR1 MDHEN, CDR2 SYDVKM. This CDR3 comprises 13 residues. The V segment lost 3 bases and the J segment 11 bases; nucleotides outside the gene matches: 7. The CDR3 sequence: CASSLGDRGTAFF. The CDR3 nucleotides read TGTGCCAGCAGTTTGGGTGACAGGGGGACTGCTTTCTTT. Combining the CDR3 with reference TRBV28 and TRBJ1-1 gives the whole variable domain DVKVTQSSRYLVKRTGEKVFLECVQDMDHENMFWYRQDPGLGLRLIYFSYDVKMKEKGDIPEGYSVSREKKERFSLILESASTNQTSMYLCASSLGDRGTAFFGQGTRLTVV.

Turning to this clone: Other DNA sequences in this sample translate to the same CDR3. V gene TRBV5-1 combines with J gene TRBJ1-2; D gene uncertain. V was trimmed by 0 bases and J by 0 bases, leaving 6 bases between them. CDR3 length: 14 amino acids. Germline values: CDR1 SGHRS, CDR2 YFSETQ. Here the CDR3 reads CASSLDGANYGYTF. The CDR3 DNA sequence: TGCGCCAGCAGCTTGGACGGCGCTAACTATGGCTACACCTTC.

In this sample, this clone turned up once. The V and J genes are TRBV6-1 and TRBJ2-4; D possibly corresponds to TRBD2 (7 bases). From germline, CDR1 is MNHNS and CDR2 SASEGT. The CDR3 consists of 15 residues. The ends were cut back, 8 bases at V and 3 bases at J, with 17 bases in the middle. As DNA, the CDR3 is TGTGCCAGCTCTGGGGGAGGGGGAATCAAAAACATTCAGTACTTC. Protein product: CASSGGGGIKNIQYF.

This clone was found once. This likely stems from a read error, as it lies one base from a far larger clone. The same CDR3 arises from other DNA sequences in this sample as well. The chain uses TRBV28 and TRBJ1-2, with D maybe TRBD1 (5 bases). Per germline, CDR1 MDHEN and CDR2 SYDVKM. The CDR3 runs 14 residues. This CDR3 reads CASSLGDASYGYTF. CDR3 DNA sequence: TGTGCCAGCAGTTTGGGGGACGCCTCGTATGGCTATACCTTC.

J is TRBJ1-4 and V is TRBV7-8; no clear D gene. The CDR3 extends over 13 amino acids. The germline V and J ends were trimmed by 8 bases and 3 bases, with 10 bases remaining between them. Germline CDR1 is SGHVS and CDR2 is FQNEAQ. CDR3 DNA: TGTGCCAGCGGGAGGGATCCTAATGAAAAACTGTTTTTT. It codes for CASGRDPNEKLFF.

Ten or more counts support this clone. Other DNA sequences in the sample encode the same CDR3. The V gene is TRBV30, the J gene TRBJ1-1; D remains unclear. CDR3 size: 15 residues. CDR1 is GTSNPN and CDR2 is SVGIG in the germline V gene (reference sequence). V lost 4 bases and J lost 1, with 16 bases in between. The CDR3 nucleotides are TGTGCCTGGACCCCGAAGGAGGGCAGGAACACTGAAGCTTTCTTT. This sequence encodes CAWTPKEGRNTEAFF. The full variable domain, rest sourced from reference TRBV30 and TRBJ1-1, is SQTIHQWPATLVQPVGSPLSLECTVEGTSNPNLYWYRQAAGRGLQLLFYSVGIGQISSEVPQNLSASRPQDRQFILSSKKLLLSDSGFYLCAWTPKEGRNTEAFFGQGTRLTVV.